These T cell receptor beta chains were read from a single sample in a study of blood T cell repertoires in COVID-19. Profiling relied on immunoSEQ multiplex PCR, and the TCRdb table lists in-frame clones only, not all of them. The sample holds approximately 230,000 clones; roughly 88% are singletons and the top ten take approximately 1.3%. The source material was peripheral blood. The receptors derive from an elderly man with acute or convalescent COVID-19. Both conserved end residues are part of each CDR3. Each record gives: clone size, V gene, J gene, D gene, CDR3 protein, CDR3 DNA. The D gene is left open where the match is weak. Clone size appears in some rows only: once, few, many, or a class for an expanded clone.

abundance: -; v_gene: TRBV9; j_gene: TRBJ1-2; d_gene: -; CDR3aa: CASSVAQGAVYGYTF; CDR3nt: TGTGCCAGCAGCGTAGCTCAGGGTGCCGTCTATGGCTACACCTTC
abundance: -; v_gene: TRBV19; j_gene: TRBJ2-5; d_gene: TRBD1; CDR3aa: CASSTGQGAETQYF; CDR3nt: TGTGCCAGTAGTACTGGACAGGGGGCAGAGACCCAGTACTTC
abundance: -; v_gene: TRBV6-6; j_gene: TRBJ2-7; d_gene: TRBD1; CDR3aa: CASSFSGTGDYEQYF; CDR3nt: TGTGCCAGCAGCTTCTCCGGGACAGGGGATTACGAGCAGTACTTC
abundance: -; v_gene: TRBV7-9; j_gene: TRBJ2-3; d_gene: TRBD1; CDR3aa: CASSLKTGRTDTQYF; CDR3nt: TGTGCCAGCAGCTTAAAGACAGGGCGGACAGATACGCAGTATTTT
abundance: -; v_gene: TRBV2; j_gene: TRBJ2-1; d_gene: -; CDR3aa: CASSDAGAGNNEQFF; CDR3nt: TGTGCCAGCAGTGACGCGGGGGCGGGGAACAATGAGCAGTTCTTC
abundance: -; v_gene: TRBV5-1; j_gene: TRBJ2-1; d_gene: TRBD1; CDR3aa: CASSSGQGRSYNEQFF; CDR3nt: TGCGCCAGCAGCTCCGGACAGGGAAGATCCTACAATGAGCAGTTCTTC
abundance: -; v_gene: TRBV7-9; j_gene: TRBJ1-2; d_gene: TRBD1; CDR3aa: CASSLGMGTGRGYTF; CDR3nt: TGTGCCAGCAGCTTAGGAATGGGGACAGGGCGCGGCTACACCTTC
abundance: -; v_gene: TRBV28; j_gene: TRBJ1-1; d_gene: -; CDR3aa: CASSAPVEAGTVF; CDR3nt: TGTGCCAGCAGCGCCCCGGTGGAGGCTGGTACTGTGTTT
abundance: -; v_gene: TRBV18; j_gene: TRBJ1-1; d_gene: -; CDR3aa: CASSPLSGRNTEAFF; CDR3nt: TGTGCCAGCTCACCTCTGTCCGGGAGGAACACTGAAGCTTTCTTT
abundance: -; v_gene: TRBV3-1/TRBV3-2; j_gene: TRBJ2-5; d_gene: TRBD2; CDR3aa: CASSQAITSGTETQYF; CDR3nt: TGTGCCAGCAGCCAAGCGATTACTAGCGGGACGGAGACCCAGTACTTC
abundance: -; v_gene: TRBV5-5; j_gene: TRBJ1-1; d_gene: -; CDR3aa: CASSLPGAMNTEAFF; CDR3nt: TGTGCCAGCAGCTTGCCGGGAGCTATGAACACTGAAGCTTTCTTT
abundance: -; v_gene: TRBV29-1; j_gene: TRBJ2-1; d_gene: -; CDR3aa: CSVVLATSRRSYNEQFF; CDR3nt: TGCAGCGTGGTGCTAGCAACCTCGCGCCGCTCCTACAATGAGCAGTTCTTC
abundance: once; v_gene: TRBV6-2/TRBV6-3; j_gene: TRBJ2-1; d_gene: TRBD1; CDR3aa: CASSKNYDRDNEQFF; CDR3nt: TGTGCCAGCAGTAAAAACTACGACAGGGACAATGAGCAGTTCTTC
abundance: -; v_gene: TRBV19; j_gene: TRBJ1-2; d_gene: -; CDR3aa: CASSSDRNYGYTF; CDR3nt: TGTGCCAGTAGTTCTGACAGGAACTATGGCTACACCTTC
abundance: -; v_gene: TRBV12-5; j_gene: TRBJ2-7; d_gene: -; CDR3aa: CASVLDRGGEQYF; CDR3nt: TGTGCTAGTGTTTTGGACCGGGGTGGGGAGCAGTACTTC
abundance: -; v_gene: TRBV7-2; j_gene: TRBJ1-2; d_gene: TRBD1; CDR3aa: CASSGWDSGFYGYTF; CDR3nt: TGTGCCAGCAGCGGATGGGACAGCGGCTTCTATGGCTACACCTTC
abundance: -; v_gene: TRBV4-3; j_gene: TRBJ1-2; d_gene: -; CDR3aa: CASSQAPGLSGYTF; CDR3nt: TGCGCCAGCAGCCAAGCCCCAGGGTTGAGTGGCTACACCTTC
abundance: -; v_gene: TRBV4-1; j_gene: TRBJ1-1; d_gene: TRBD1; CDR3aa: CASSREGQGGAEAFF; CDR3nt: TGCGCCAGCAGCCGGGAAGGACAGGGCGGGGCTGAAGCTTTCTTT
abundance: once; v_gene: TRBV9; j_gene: TRBJ2-3; d_gene: -; CDR3aa: CASSVGPNQADTQYF; CDR3nt: TGTGCCAGCAGCGTAGGCCCTAATCAGGCAGATACGCAGTATTTT
abundance: -; v_gene: TRBV19; j_gene: TRBJ2-3; d_gene: TRBD1; CDR3aa: CASTPTGLMGSSTDTQYF; CDR3nt: TGTGCCAGTACCCCGACAGGGCTAATGGGATCAAGCACAGATACGCAGTATTTT
abundance: -; v_gene: TRBV7-9; j_gene: TRBJ1-6; d_gene: -; CDR3aa: CASSIPGQASPLHF; CDR3nt: TGTGCCAGCAGCATCCCTGGGCAGGCTTCACCCCTCCACTTT
abundance: once; v_gene: TRBV7-2; j_gene: TRBJ2-7; d_gene: -; CDR3aa: CASSFSGFNEQYF; CDR3nt: TGTGCCAGCAGCTTTTCAGGGTTCAACGAGCAGTACTTC
abundance: few; v_gene: TRBV2; j_gene: TRBJ2-5; d_gene: TRBD1; CDR3aa: CASNRDSSQETQYF; CDR3nt: TGTGCCAGCAACCGGGACAGCAGCCAAGAGACCCAGTACTTC
abundance: -; v_gene: TRBV10-3; j_gene: TRBJ2-5; d_gene: TRBD2; CDR3aa: CAISESDNGGAGETQYF; CDR3nt: TGTGCCATCAGTGAGTCGGATAACGGGGGGGCCGGCGAGACCCAGTACTTC
abundance: once; v_gene: TRBV19; j_gene: TRBJ1-4; d_gene: TRBD1; CDR3aa: CASSKGGQVSGKLFF; CDR3nt: TGTGCCAGTAGTAAAGGGGGACAGGTGAGCGGAAAACTGTTTTTT
abundance: once; v_gene: TRBV5-1; j_gene: TRBJ2-3; d_gene: -; CDR3aa: CASSLEGGQSTDTQYF; CDR3nt: TGCGCCAGCAGCTTGGAGGGGGGACAGTCCACAGATACGCAGTATTTT
abundance: -; v_gene: TRBV7-2; j_gene: TRBJ2-2; d_gene: -; CDR3aa: CASSLERLERTGELFF; CDR3nt: TGTGCCAGCAGCTTAGAGCGTCTCGAAAGAACCGGGGAGCTGTTTTTT
abundance: -; v_gene: TRBV7-2; j_gene: TRBJ2-1; d_gene: TRBD2; CDR3aa: CASSPVTSGSLGNEQFF; CDR3nt: TGTGCCAGCAGCCCCGTGACTAGCGGCTCCCTGGGGAATGAGCAGTTCTTC